This TCR beta chain was found in a study of vaccination effects on CD4 cells after COVID-19. As regards this clone: The target antigen is unknown.

Germline CDR1 is LGHDT and CDR2 is YNNKEL (reference sequence). The V end was cut by 3 bases, the J end by 1 base, with 6 bases between. The CDR3 is 13 amino acids. Before any sequencing was done, the ViraFEST assay used viral peptide pools to expand antigen-specific CD4+ T cells. Upon completion of roughly ten days in culture, CD4+ T cells were isolated. The table came from immunoSEQ multiplex PCR; TCRdb's copy has only in-frame clones and leaves some out. The sample lists approximately 82,000 clones, 60% to 80% occurring once. The rearrangement links TRBV3-1 (or the pseudogene TRBV3-2) to TRBJ2-5; D is uncertain. The clonotype originates from a human donor who received a COVID-19 vaccine. The sequenced sample was CD4+ T cells from PBMCs cultured with HCoV-229E spike peptides, obtained before COVID-19 vaccination. In DNA form, the CDR3 reads TGTGCCAGCAGCCAGTTGCTCCAAGAGACCCAGTACTTC. Amino acids: CASSQLLQETQYF.